The rows below give T cell receptor beta chains drawn from one sample of a study of OX40 agonist ivuxolimab in advanced cancers. Clones were read by immunoSEQ multiplex PCR, and TCRdb kept only the in-frame ones, dropping some. Among tens of thousands of clones, roughly 90% were seen once, and the ten largest hold about 12%. The sequenced sample was CD4+ or CD8+ T cells sorted from blood, obtained in a trial of the OX40 agonist ivuxolimab. These receptors originate from an adult with an advanced solid tumor such as melanoma, head and neck, liver or kidney cancer. Both conserved end residues are part of each CDR3. Each record gives: V gene, J gene, D gene, clone size, CDR3 DNA, CDR3 protein. D genes are given only for firm matches. Part of the rows lack a size; the others show once, few, many or a class for expanded clones.

TRBV7-9	TRBJ2-1	.	.	TGTGCCAGCAGCTTTTCGGATGAGCAGTTCTTC	CASSFSDEQFF
TRBV11-2	TRBJ1-6	.	.	TGTGCCAGCAGCTTAGCGGCGGGGAATTCACCCCTCCACTTT	CASSLAAGNSPLHF
TRBV7-8	TRBJ1-2	TRBD1	.	TGTGCCAGCAGCACGCCGGGACAGGGTCATGGCTACACCTTC	CASSTPGQGHGYTF
TRBV19	TRBJ1-5	.	.	TGTGCCAGTAGTGTTAACAGTTATAGCAATCAGCCCCAGCATTTT	CASSVNSYSNQPQHF
TRBV28	TRBJ1-1	.	.	TGTGCCAGCAGTCTCCGGGGGGTTCGAAGCACTGAAGCTTTCTTT	CASSLRGVRSTEAFF
TRBV28	TRBJ1-2	TRBD1	.	TGTGCCAGCAGTTATAACCTCGACAGGGTCTATGGCTACACCTTC	CASSYNLDRVYGYTF
TRBV11-2	TRBJ2-7	TRBD2	.	TGTGCCAGCAGCTTAGGCGCTAGCGGGACTCTGTACGAGCAGTACTTC	CASSLGASGTLYEQYF
TRBV7-8	TRBJ1-5	.	.	TGTGCCAGCAGCTTAGAAGGCAGCCACAATCAGCCCCAGCATTTT	CASSLEGSHNQPQHF
TRBV4-1	TRBJ1-1	TRBD1	.	TGCGCCAGCAGCCAAGGGACAGGGAAGGAAGCTTTCTTT	CASSQGTGKEAFF
TRBV19	TRBJ2-7	.	.	TGTGCCAGTAGTATTAGCGACACCTCCTACGAGCAGTACTTC	CASSISDTSYEQYF
TRBV19	TRBJ2-1	.	.	TGTGCCAGTAGGGGCTCGAATGAGCAGTTCTTC	CASRGSNEQFF
TRBV2	TRBJ2-1	.	few	TGTGCCAGCAGTGAAGAGCCGGGCGGAGGATACAATGAGCAGTTCTTC	CASSEEPGGGYNEQFF
TRBV27	TRBJ2-1	.	.	TGTGCCAGCGGGGAACTGGGTACAGGCTATGAGCAGTTCTTC	CASGELGTGYEQFF
TRBV19	TRBJ2-7	.	.	TGTGCCAGTAGTATGTCCAGGGACTCCTACGAGCAGTACTTC	CASSMSRDSYEQYF
TRBV27	TRBJ2-7	TRBD2	.	TGTGCCAGCAGACAGACTAGCGGCTACGAGCAGTACTTC	CASRQTSGYEQYF
TRBV7-9	TRBJ2-7	TRBD1	once	TGTGCCAGCAGCCCTACCTCCGGGACAGGGGGCTACGAGCAGTACTTC	CASSPTSGTGGYEQYF
TRBV27	TRBJ2-1	TRBD2	once	TGTGCCAGCAGTTTAAGACTAGCCGTTTATGAGCAGTTCTTC	CASSLRLAVYEQFF
TRBV19	TRBJ2-1	.	.	TGTGCCAGTAGCACAGGGGAGGGATTCAATGAGCAGTTCTTC	CASSTGEGFNEQFF
TRBV6-5	TRBJ2-7	TRBD2	.	TGTGCCAGCGGACTAGCGGGACCACCCTACGAGCAGTACTTC	CASGLAGPPYEQYF
TRBV11-2	TRBJ2-2	.	.	TGTGCCAGCAGCTTAGAAGTTGCGATCGCCGACACCGGGGAGCTGTTTTTT	CASSLEVAIADTGELFF
TRBV12-5	TRBJ1-3	.	once	TGTGCTAGTGGTTCGGGGACGGCTGGAAACACCATATATTTT	CASGSGTAGNTIYF
TRBV19	TRBJ2-1	TRBD1	.	TGTGCCAGTAGTATACCGACAGGGGGATACAATGAGCAGTTCTTC	CASSIPTGGYNEQFF
TRBV7-6	TRBJ2-3	TRBD2	.	TGTGCCAGCAGCTTAGGGCCGGGAGGGGAGGATACGCAGTATTTT	CASSLGPGGEDTQYF
TRBV27	TRBJ2-7	.	few	TGTGCCAGCAGTCCCGGTAAGACCTACGAGCAGTACTTC	CASSPGKTYEQYF
TRBV19	TRBJ2-1	TRBD2	once	TGTGCCAGTAGGTTAGCGGGAGAGGTCTACAATGAGCAGTTCTTC	CASRLAGEVYNEQFF
TRBV27	TRBJ1-1	TRBD1	.	TGTGCCAGCAGTTTGGCGGACAGGGAGGTAGCTTTCTTT	CASSLADREVAFF
TRBV10-3	TRBJ2-1	.	.	TGTGCCATCAGTGAGTCGATGGCGGGGTCCTACAATGAGCAGTTCTTC	CAISESMAGSYNEQFF
TRBV9	TRBJ2-1	TRBD2	.	TGTGCCAGCAGCGTAGGACTAGCGCTTGTTAATGAGCAGTTCTTC	CASSVGLALVNEQFF
TRBV11-2	TRBJ2-3	.	.	TGTGCCAGCAGCTCTGGCGGGGATACGCAGTATTTT	CASSSGGDTQYF
TRBV7-9	TRBJ2-5	.	few	TGTGCCAGCAGCCGGCGGTCAGTTCAAGAGACCCAGTACTTC	CASSRRSVQETQYF
TRBV7-9	TRBJ1-1	.	.	TGTGCCAGCAGCTTAGTGAGGGGGGAGTGGGGGAACACTGAAGCTTTCTTT	CASSLVRGEWGNTEAFF
TRBV27	TRBJ2-7	TRBD2	.	TGTGCCAGCAGTTTGACTAGCGGTCGCTACGAGCAGTACTTC	CASSLTSGRYEQYF
TRBV9	TRBJ2-7	TRBD2	.	TGTGCCAGCAGCTCGAGCCTAGCGGGAGCGTACGAGCAGTACTTC	CASSSSLAGAYEQYF
TRBV27	TRBJ2-7	.	.	TGTGCCAGCAGTCACCAGACCGCCTCATTTTCTTACGAGCAGTACTTC	CASSHQTASFSYEQYF
TRBV7-9	TRBJ1-2	.	.	TGTGCCAGCAGCCCTAGACCCGCCACCTCCTGGGGCTATGGCTACACCTTC	CASSPRPATSWGYGYTF
TRBV10-3	TRBJ1-1	.	.	TGTGCCATCAGTGGGGGTTGGGGGAACACTGAAGCTTTCTTT	CAISGGWGNTEAFF
TRBV7-6	TRBJ2-7	TRBD1	.	TGTGCCAGCAGCTCCCGACAGGGTGGGTACGAGCAGTACTTC	CASSSRQGGYEQYF
TRBV6-5	TRBJ2-3	.	.	TGTGCCAGCAGTTACTCGAGTTATAGGGAAACGCAGTATTTT	CASSYSSYRETQYF
TRBV7-8	TRBJ1-6	TRBD1	.	TGTGCCAGCACCGAGTACAGGGGAACATATTCACCCCTCCACTTT	CASTEYRGTYSPLHF
TRBV9	TRBJ1-3	.	.	TGTGCCAGCGCCGCCCCAAGGACAGACGGGAGAAACACCATATATTTT	CASAAPRTDGRNTIYF
TRBV28	TRBJ1-2	.	.	TGTGCCAGCAGTTTCTTAGTAACTAACTATGGCTACACCTTC	CASSFLVTNYGYTF
TRBV27	TRBJ2-7	.	.	TGTGCCAGCAGTTTATCGCCCACCTACGAGCAGTACTTC	CASSLSPTYEQYF
TRBV7-3	TRBJ1-1	.	.	TGTGCCAGCAGCCTTGCTTCCGGGGACACTGAAGCTTTCTTT	CASSLASGDTEAFF
TRBV6-1	TRBJ1-2	TRBD1	.	TGTGCCAGCAGTGACCGACAGGGGGCTTTCTATGGCTACACCTTC	CASSDRQGAFYGYTF
TRBV19	TRBJ2-7	.	once	TGTGCCAGTAGTATCGGACTATTTAACCCCTACGAGCAGTACTTC	CASSIGLFNPYEQYF
TRBV7-9	TRBJ2-7	TRBD2	.	TGTGCCAGCAGCCAGTCTAATATAGCGGGAGGGGGAACCTACGAGCAGTACTTC	CASSQSNIAGGGTYEQYF
TRBV28	TRBJ1-6	TRBD1	.	TGTGCCAGCAGGGCCCACGGGACAGATAATTCACCCCTCCACTTT	CASRAHGTDNSPLHF
TRBV5-3	TRBJ2-5	TRBD1	.	TGTGCCAGAAGCTTTTTGGACAGGGATGAAGAGACCCAGTACTTC	CARSFLDRDEETQYF
TRBV6-1	TRBJ2-7	.	.	TGTGCCAGCAGAGACATCTACGAGCAGTACTTC	CASRDIYEQYF
TRBV10-2	TRBJ2-1	.	.	TGCGCCAGCAGTGAGTCACCGACGGAAGCCTACAATGAGCAGTTCTTC	CASSESPTEAYNEQFF
TRBV29-1	TRBJ2-6	TRBD1	.	TGCAGCGTCCCCTCCCCGGGACAGGGGTTGGCTGGGGCCAACGTCCTGACTTTC	CSVPSPGQGLAGANVLTF
TRBV7-6	TRBJ2-1	.	.	TGTGCCAGCAGCTTAGGTGGGCCCGGGGGTGAGCAGTTCTTC	CASSLGGPGGEQFF
TRBV11-2	TRBJ1-4	.	.	TGTGCCAGCAGCATCGACAGGACCGGGGGGGATGAAAAACTGTTTTTT	CASSIDRTGGDEKLFF
TRBV27	TRBJ1-1	.	.	TGTGCCAGCAGTTTGGCTAAGTATACTGAAGCTTTCTTT	CASSLAKYTEAFF
TRBV7-9	TRBJ2-5	TRBD1	.	TGTGCCAGCAGTAATAGACAGGGGGCCGAAGAGACCCAGTACTTC	CASSNRQGAEETQYF